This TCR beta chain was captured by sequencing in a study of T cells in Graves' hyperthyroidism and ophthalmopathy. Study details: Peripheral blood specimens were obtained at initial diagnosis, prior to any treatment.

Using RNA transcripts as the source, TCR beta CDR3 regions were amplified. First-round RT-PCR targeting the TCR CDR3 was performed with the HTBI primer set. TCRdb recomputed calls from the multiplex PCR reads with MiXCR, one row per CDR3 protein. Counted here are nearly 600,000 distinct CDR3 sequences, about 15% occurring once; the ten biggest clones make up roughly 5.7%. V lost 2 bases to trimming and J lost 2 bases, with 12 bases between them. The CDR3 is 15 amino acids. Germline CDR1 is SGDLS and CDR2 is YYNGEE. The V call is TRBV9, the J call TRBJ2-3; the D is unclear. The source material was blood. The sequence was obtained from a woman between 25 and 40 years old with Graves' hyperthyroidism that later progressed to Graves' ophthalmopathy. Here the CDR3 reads CASSVGDFVTDTQYF. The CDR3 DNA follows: TGTGCCAGCAGCGTCGGCGACTTCGTCACAGATACGCAGTATTTT.